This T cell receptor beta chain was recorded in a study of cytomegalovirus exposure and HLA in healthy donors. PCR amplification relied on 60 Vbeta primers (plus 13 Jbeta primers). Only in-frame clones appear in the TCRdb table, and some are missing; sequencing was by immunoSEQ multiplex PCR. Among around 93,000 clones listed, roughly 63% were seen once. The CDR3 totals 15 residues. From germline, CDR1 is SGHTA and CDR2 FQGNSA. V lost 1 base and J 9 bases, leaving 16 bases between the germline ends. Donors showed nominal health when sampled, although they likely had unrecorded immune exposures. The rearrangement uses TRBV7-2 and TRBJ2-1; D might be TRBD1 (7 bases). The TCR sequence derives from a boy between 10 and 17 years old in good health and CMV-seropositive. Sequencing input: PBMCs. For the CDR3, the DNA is TGTGCCAGCAGCTTAGGCGGAGGGGGCTACTCTGAGCAGTTCTTC. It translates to CASSLGGGGYSEQFF.